This TCR beta chain appears in the sequencing data of a study of T-cell reconstitution after alpha-beta-depleted transplantation in children. Findings and caveats of the study: Where alpha-beta T cells came from about two months after transplant was reportedly several hundred expanded graft clones. The origin of high day-60 TCRbeta diversity in some patients lay in surviving recipient T cells and thymic progenitors. The main origin of T-cell counts and diversity one year after transplant was newly produced T cells.

This clonotype was counted a few times. The antigen is unknown. Unique molecular identifiers tagged the TCRbeta library. TCRdb recomputed calls from the PCR reads with MiXCR, one row per CDR3 protein. This table holds around 700,000 distinct CDR3 sequences, about an eighth found once. The CDR3 runs 16 residues. Between the trimmed V and J ends, which lost 4 bases and 5 bases, there was a span of 18 bases. V gene TRBV12-3 or TRBV12-4 combines with J gene TRBJ2-1; D remains ambiguous. This specimen consisted of PBMCs, obtained before TCRalphabeta/CD19-depleted stem cell transplant. This TCR was recovered from a girl aged 2-10 years with congenital amegakaryocytic thrombocytopenia, due to receive a stem cell transplant. DNA of the CDR3: TGTGCCAGCAGTTCCCTCAGTTTGGACGCGAACAATGAGCAGTTCTTC. Amino acid sequence: CASSSLSLDANNEQFF.